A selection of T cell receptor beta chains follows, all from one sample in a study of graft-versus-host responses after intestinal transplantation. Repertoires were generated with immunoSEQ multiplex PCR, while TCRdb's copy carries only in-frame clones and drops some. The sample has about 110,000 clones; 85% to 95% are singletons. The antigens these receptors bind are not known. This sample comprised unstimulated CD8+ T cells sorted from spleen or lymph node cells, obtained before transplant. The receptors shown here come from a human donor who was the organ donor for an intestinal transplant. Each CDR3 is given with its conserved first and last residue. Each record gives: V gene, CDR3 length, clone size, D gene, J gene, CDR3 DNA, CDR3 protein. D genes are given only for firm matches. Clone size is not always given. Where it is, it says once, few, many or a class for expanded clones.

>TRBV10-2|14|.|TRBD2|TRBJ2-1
TGCGCCAGCAGTCCGGGACTAGCAGTGAATGAGCAGTTCTTC
CASSPGLAVNEQFF
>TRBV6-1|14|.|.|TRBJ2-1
TGTGCCAGCAGTGAGCTCCGGGGCCGGGATGAGCAGTTCTTC
CASSELRGRDEQFF
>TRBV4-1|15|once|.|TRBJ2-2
TGCGCCAGCAGCCAAGATCTAGTTAGTCCCGGGGAGCTGTTTTTT
CASSQDLVSPGELFF
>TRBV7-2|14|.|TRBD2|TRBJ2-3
TGTGCCAGCAGCTTACATGGGAGGGACGATACGCAGTATTTT
CASSLHGRDDTQYF
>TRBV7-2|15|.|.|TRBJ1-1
TGTGCCAGCAGCTTCACAGGCAATCTGAACACTGAAGCTTTCTTT
CASSFTGNLNTEAFF
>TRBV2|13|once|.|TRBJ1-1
TGTGCCAGCAGACAGGGATTAAACACTGAAGCTTTCTTT
CASRQGLNTEAFF
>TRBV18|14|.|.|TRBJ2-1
TGTGCCAGCTCAGACCCTGACACGTACAATGAGCAGTTCTTC
CASSDPDTYNEQFF
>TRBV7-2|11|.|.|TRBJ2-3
TGTGCCAGCAGCGTCACAGATACGCAGTATTTT
CASSVTDTQYF
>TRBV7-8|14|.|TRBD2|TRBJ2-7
TGTGCCAGCAGCCGGACTAGCGGGAGGGATGAGCAGTACTTC
CASSRTSGRDEQYF
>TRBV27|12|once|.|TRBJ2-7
TGTGCCAGTTCTCACCAGGGAAGCGAGCAGTACTTC
CASSHQGSEQYF
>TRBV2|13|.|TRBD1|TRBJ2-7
TGTGCCAGCAGCGACAGGGAGACCTACGAGCAGTACTTC
CASSDRETYEQYF
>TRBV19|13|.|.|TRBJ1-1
TGTGCCAGTCTCACACCCCCTAACACTGAAGCTTTCTTT
CASLTPPNTEAFF
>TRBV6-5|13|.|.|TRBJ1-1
TGTGCCAGCAGTTACAGGGGTTTACCTCAAGCTTTCTTT
CASSYRGLPQAFF
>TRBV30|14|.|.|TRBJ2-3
TGTGCCTGGAGTGTACTAGATGATGGAGATACGCAGTATTTT
CAWSVLDDGDTQYF
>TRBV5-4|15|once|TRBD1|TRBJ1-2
TGTGCCAGCAGCTTGGTTTGGGACAGGGTGAATGGCTACACCTTC
CASSLVWDRVNGYTF
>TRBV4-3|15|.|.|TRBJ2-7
TGCGCCAGCAGCCAAGGTTCCTCAGGGGAATACGAGCAGTACTTC
CASSQGSSGEYEQYF
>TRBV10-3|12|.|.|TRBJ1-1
TGTGCCATCAGTCAGGGTGACACTGAAGCTTTCTTT
CAISQGDTEAFF
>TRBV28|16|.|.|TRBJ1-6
TGTGCCAGCAGTGGCATTAGAAGCTCCTATAATTCACCCCTCCACTTT
CASSGIRSSYNSPLHF
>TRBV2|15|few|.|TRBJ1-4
TGTGCCAGCAACCCCTCCGGGGGTGTTAGTGAAAAACTGTTTTTT
CASNPSGGVSEKLFF
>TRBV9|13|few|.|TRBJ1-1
TGTGCCAGCAGCGGAGGGGGGGGCACTGAAGCTTTCTTT
CASSGGGGTEAFF
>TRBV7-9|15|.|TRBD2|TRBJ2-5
TGTGCCAGCAGCTTAACGGCGGGAGGGGGAGAGACCCAGTACTTC
CASSLTAGGGETQYF
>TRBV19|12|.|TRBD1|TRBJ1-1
TGTGCCAGTAGTAGGACAGGGGGCGAAGCTTTCTTT
CASSRTGGEAFF
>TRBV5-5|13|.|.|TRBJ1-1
TGTGCCAGCAGCTTGGTTGTTAACACTGAAGCTTTCTTT
CASSLVVNTEAFF
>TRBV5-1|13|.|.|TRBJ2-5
TGCGCCAGCAGCTTGACCCCAGCAGAGACCCAGTACTTC
CASSLTPAETQYF
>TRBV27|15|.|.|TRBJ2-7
TGTGCCAGCAGTTTAGGCACAGGGGGGGCCTACGAGCAGTACTTC
CASSLGTGGAYEQYF
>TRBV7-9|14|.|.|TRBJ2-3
TGTGCCAGCAGCTTAGCCCCCCGGTCAGATACGCAGTATTTT
CASSLAPRSDTQYF
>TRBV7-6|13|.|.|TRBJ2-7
TGTGCCAGCAGCTCCATCTTGAGGGAGGAGCAGTACTTC
CASSSILREEQYF
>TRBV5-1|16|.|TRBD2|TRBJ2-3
TGCGCCAGCAGCTTGGGGTGGAGCGGGAGATCAGATACGCAGTATTTT
CASSLGWSGRSDTQYF
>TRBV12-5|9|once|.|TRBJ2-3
TGTGCTAGTGGACCTAACAGGGTATTT
CASGPNRVF
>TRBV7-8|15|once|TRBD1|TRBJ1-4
TGTGCCAGCAGACCCGGGACAGGGCCGAATGAAAAACTGTTTTTT
CASRPGTGPNEKLFF
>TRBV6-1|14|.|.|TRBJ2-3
TGTGCCAGCAGCCGCGTCTACAGCACAGATACGCAGTATTTT
CASSRVYSTDTQYF
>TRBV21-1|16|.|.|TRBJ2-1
TGTGCCAGCAGCGTAGAAGGACAGGGACGGGACAATGAGCAGTTCTTC
CASSVEGQGRDNEQFF
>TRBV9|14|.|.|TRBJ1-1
TGTGCCAGCAGCGTAGATCCCATCTACACTGAAGCTTTCTTT
CASSVDPIYTEAFF
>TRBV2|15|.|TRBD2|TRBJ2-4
TGTGCCAGCAGTGCCCCCGAAAGCGGGGTGTACATTCAGTACTTC
CASSAPESGVYIQYF
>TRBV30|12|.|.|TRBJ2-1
TGTGCCTGGTCAACCCAGATGAATGAGCAGTTCTTC
CAWSTQMNEQFF
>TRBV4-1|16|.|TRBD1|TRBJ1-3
TGCGCCAGCAGCCAACGGGACAGGGGCTCTGGAAACACCATATATTTT
CASSQRDRGSGNTIYF
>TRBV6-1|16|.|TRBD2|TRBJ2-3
TGTGCCAGCAGTGGTTTAGTTAGCGGGAGCACAGATACGCAGTATTTT
CASSGLVSGSTDTQYF
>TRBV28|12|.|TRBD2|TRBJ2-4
TGTGCCAGCAGTTTCCCGGGGGGCATTCAGTACTTC
CASSFPGGIQYF
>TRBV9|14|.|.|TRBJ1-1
TGTGCCAGCAGCGTGGGTAGGGGGAACACTGAAGCTTTCTTT
CASSVGRGNTEAFF
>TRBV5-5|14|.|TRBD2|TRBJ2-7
TGTGCCAGCAGCTTAGCGGGAGGATCCTACGAGCAGTACTTC
CASSLAGGSYEQYF
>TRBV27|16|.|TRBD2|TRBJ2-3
TGTGCCAGCAGTCTACTAGCGGGAGGGCCCACAGATACGCAGTATTTT
CASSLLAGGPTDTQYF
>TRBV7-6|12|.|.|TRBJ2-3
TGTGCCAGCAGCGAAGACACAGATACGCAGTATTTT
CASSEDTDTQYF
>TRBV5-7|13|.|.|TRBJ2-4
TGTGCCAGCAGCTTGAGTCCAGAAAACATTCAGTACTTC
CASSLSPENIQYF
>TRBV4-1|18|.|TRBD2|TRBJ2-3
TGCGCCAGCAGCCAAGCCCAACTAGCGGGAGGGCTCACAGATACGCAGTATTTT
CASSQAQLAGGLTDTQYF
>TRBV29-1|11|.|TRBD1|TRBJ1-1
TGCAGCGTACGGGACAGCGGTGAAGCTTTCTTT
CSVRDSGEAFF
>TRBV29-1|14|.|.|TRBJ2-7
TGCAGCGTTGAAGATGCGGGGATGGGCTACGAGCAGTACTTC
CSVEDAGMGYEQYF
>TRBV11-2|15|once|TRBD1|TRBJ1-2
TGTGCCAGCAGCTCCGGGACAGACCTTAACTATGGCTACACCTTC
CASSSGTDLNYGYTF
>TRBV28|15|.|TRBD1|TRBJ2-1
TGTGCCAGCAGCCCCGGGACAGGTCTCTACAATGAGCAGTTCTTC
CASSPGTGLYNEQFF